The source of this TCR beta chain is a study of T cell responses to AZD1222 COVID-19 vaccine. Germline CDR1 and CDR2: SGDLS and YYNGEE. The CDR3 length is 16 residues. Losses at the gene ends were 4 bases for V and 4 bases for J; bases not matched to a gene: 9. Sequencing used immunoSEQ multiplex PCR; TCRdb keeps in-frame clones, though not all of them. The sample contains around 130,000 clones, around 94% of which appear only once. This chain uses TRBV9 with TRBJ2-1; 9 nucleotides align to TRBD2. The sequencing used peripheral blood, collected on day 0 of AZD1222 vaccination. The source of this sequence is an adult in good health. The chain's CDR3 is CASSIGGSGSYNEQFF. CDR3 nucleotide sequence: TGTGCCAGCAGCATAGGAGGTAGCGGGAGTTACAATGAGCAGTTCTTC.